The 9 T cell receptor beta chains below were found in one sample sequenced in a study of cytomegalovirus exposure and HLA in healthy donors. In the PCR, 60 Vbeta and 13 Jbeta primers were used. Here immunoSEQ multiplex PCR was the method, and the copy in TCRdb shows in-frame clones only, minus some. Of 150,000 or so clones detected, 77% appear once; the ten largest clones hold 1.5% to 2%. Source material: PBMCs. Source of these receptors: a woman in her thirties in good health and CMV-seronegative.

The chain combines TRBV2 with TRBJ1-1; the D gene is possibly TRBD1 (6 bases). CDR1 is SNHLY and CDR2 is FYNNEI in the germline V gene. There are 17 residues in the CDR3. V lost 4 bases, J lost 0 bases, and 18 bases lay in between. CDR3 nucleotide sequence: TGTGCCAGCAGTGGCCCAGGGGCGGGGGACTTGAACACTGAAGCTTTCTTT. Protein: CASSGPGAGDLNTEAFF.

The rearrangement uses TRBV30 and TRBJ2-1, with 10 bases fitting TRBD2. Trimming removed 1 base from V and 6 bases from J; junction bases left unmatched: 3. CDR1 is GTSNPN and CDR2 is SVGIG in the germline V gene (reference sequence). This CDR3 is 14 amino acids long. The CDR3 coding sequence is TGTGCCTGGAGTGGGGGACTAGCGCCCAATGAGCAGTTCTTC. It encodes CAWSGGLAPNEQFF.

This chain joins TRBV9 and TRBJ2-1; TRBD2 matches 13 bases. Looked up from germline, CDR1 is SGDLS and CDR2 is YYNGEE. This CDR3 is 18 amino acids long. Unmatched junction bases numbered 7, after V lost 0 bases and J lost 4 bases. CDR3 loop: CASSVGLAGGRGYNEQFF. The CDR3 DNA is TGTGCCAGCAGCGTAGGACTAGCGGGGGGCCGGGGGTACAATGAGCAGTTCTTC.

The chain employs TRBV4-3 and TRBJ1-2, with 7 bases matching TRBD1. The CDR3 loop spans 16 amino acids. Germline CDR1 reads LGHNA; CDR2 reads YSLEER. The J segment lost 4 bases and the V segment lost 3 bases, leaving 11 bases of the junction unmatched. CDR3 amino acids: CASSHPPGQGGYGYTF. Here the CDR3 DNA reads TGCGCCAGCAGCCACCCCCCCGGCCAGGGGGGCTATGGCTACACCTTC.

The J gene is TRBJ1-2, the V gene TRBV28; maybe TRBD1 (5 bases). The CDR3 is 15 residues long. The germline V gene encodes CDR1 MDHEN and CDR2 SYDVKM. V was trimmed by 9 bases and J by 7 bases, leaving 24 bases between them. CDR3 coding DNA: TGTGCCAGTCGGAGGCTGGGGGAGGGAGAATTTGGCTACACCTTC. It encodes CASRRLGEGEFGYTF.

The CDR3 reads CASSWTGDEQYF. DNA of the CDR3: TGTGCCAGCAGCTGGACAGGGGACGAGCAGTACTTC. The gene calls are TRBV6-6 and TRBJ2-7, with 9 bases lining up with TRBD1. In germline, CDR1 is MNHNY, CDR2 SVGAGI (reference sequence). The CDR3 consists of 12 residues. The V gene end was trimmed by 6 bases and the J gene end by 5 bases; junction bases not matched to a gene: 2.

CDR3 in DNA: TGTGCCAGCAGCTTGGGGGGTAGGGGGACGCCCTGGGTGAATGAGCAGTTCTTC. Translated, it gives CASSLGGRGTPWVNEQFF. The chain couples TRBV5-4 to TRBJ2-1; TRBD1 might be the D (6 bases). Germline-derived CDR1 and CDR2 are SGHNT and YYREEE (reference sequence). The V gene lost 0 bases and the J gene lost 7 bases, with 23 bases spanning the gap. The CDR3 covers 18 residues.

This chain uses TRBV28 with TRBJ2-5, with a weak D call TRBD1 (6 bases). Trimming took off 3 bases at V and 2 bases at J, with 13 bases between the two ends. The length of the CDR3 is 15 residues. CDR1 is MDHEN, CDR2 SYDVKM, per germline. The CDR3 loop reads CASSLARGWQETQYF. The CDR3 nucleotides read TGTGCCAGCAGTTTGGCCAGGGGTTGGCAAGAGACCCAGTACTTC.

The chain employs TRBV4-2 and TRBJ1-2; 7 bases match TRBD1. Germline V gene data show CDR1 as LGHNA and CDR2 as YNFKEQ. This CDR3 has 16 amino acids. J lost 8 bases, V lost 3 bases, and 15 bases had no gene match. The CDR3 bases are TGTGCCAGCAGCCACCCGCGGACAGGAGGTCAGGGGGGCTACACCTTC. It is translated as CASSHPRTGGQGGYTF.